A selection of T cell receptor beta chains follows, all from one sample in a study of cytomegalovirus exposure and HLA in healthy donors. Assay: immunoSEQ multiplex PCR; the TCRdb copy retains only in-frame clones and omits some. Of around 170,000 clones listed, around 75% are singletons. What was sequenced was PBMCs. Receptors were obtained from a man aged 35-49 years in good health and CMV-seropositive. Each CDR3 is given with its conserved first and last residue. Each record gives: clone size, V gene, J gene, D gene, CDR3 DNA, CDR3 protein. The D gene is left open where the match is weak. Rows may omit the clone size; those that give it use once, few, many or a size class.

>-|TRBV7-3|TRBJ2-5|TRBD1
TGTGCCAGCAGCTTGGCAGGGGGTCACCAAGAGACCCAGTACTTC
CASSLAGGHQETQYF
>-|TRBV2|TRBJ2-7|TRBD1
TGTGCCAGCCTCGAAAGTCGGGACAGGGGGTACGAGCAGTACTTC
CASLESRDRGYEQYF
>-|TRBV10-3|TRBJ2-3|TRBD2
TGTGCCATCAGGGGACTAGCCCTCACAGATACGCAGTATTTT
CAIRGLALTDTQYF
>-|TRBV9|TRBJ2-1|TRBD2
TGTGCCAGCAGCGTAGGTGCGGCTAGCGGGGGGGCGAATGAGCAGTTCTTC
CASSVGAASGGANEQFF
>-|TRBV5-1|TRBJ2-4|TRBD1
TGCGCCAGCAGCTTCCGGGACAGGGTTATAGACATTCAGTACTTC
CASSFRDRVIDIQYF
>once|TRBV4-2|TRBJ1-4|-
TGTGCCAGCAGCCTAAGGCTGGCAGGGCCAATTAATGAAAAACTGTTTTTT
CASSLRLAGPINEKLFF
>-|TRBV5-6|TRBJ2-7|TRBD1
TGTGCCAGCAGCTTGACCCCACAGGGGTCCTACGAGCAGTACTTC
CASSLTPQGSYEQYF
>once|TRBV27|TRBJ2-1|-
TGTGCCAGCAGTGTTAGTTCGGAGGACGATGAGCAGTTCTTC
CASSVSSEDDEQFF
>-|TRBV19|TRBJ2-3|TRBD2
TGTGCCAGTAGTCGGCAACTAGCGGGGGGGGAAGATACGCAGTATTTT
CASSRQLAGGEDTQYF
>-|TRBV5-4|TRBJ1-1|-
TGTGCCAGCAGCTTAACTGGGAACACTGAAGCTTTCTTT
CASSLTGNTEAFF
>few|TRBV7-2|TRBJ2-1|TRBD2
TGTGCCAGCAGCCCTAGACGACTAGCGTCCGATGAGCAGTTCTTC
CASSPRRLASDEQFF
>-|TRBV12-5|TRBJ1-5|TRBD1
TGTGCTAGTGGTTTGTGGGACAGTGAAAATCAGCCCCAGCATTTT
CASGLWDSENQPQHF
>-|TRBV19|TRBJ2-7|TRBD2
TGTGCCAGTAGTGGGCGGACTAGCGGGGACTACGAGCAGTACTTC
CASSGRTSGDYEQYF
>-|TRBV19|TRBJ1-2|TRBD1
TGTGCCAGTAGTATAGGCTCGACAGGGGTGAACACCTTC
CASSIGSTGVNTF
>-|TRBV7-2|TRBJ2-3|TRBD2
TGTGCCAGCAGCGCCGGACTAGCGGGATATACGCAGTATTTT
CASSAGLAGYTQYF
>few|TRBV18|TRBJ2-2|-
TGTGCCAGCTCACCTAATCCGGACAGAAAGACCGGGGAGCTGTTTTTT
CASSPNPDRKTGELFF
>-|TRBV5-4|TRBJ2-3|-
TGTGCCAGCAGCGCGGGATATTCCACAGATACGCAGTATTTT
CASSAGYSTDTQYF
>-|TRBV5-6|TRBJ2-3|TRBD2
TGTGCCAGCAGCTGGGGTCCGGGGGGGGAGGATACGCAGTATTTT
CASSWGPGGEDTQYF
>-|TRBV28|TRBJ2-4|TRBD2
TGTGCCAGCAGTTTTCTTCCGGGGGCAAAAGCGGGGGGGAAAAACATTCAGTACTTC
CASSFLPGAKAGGKNIQYF
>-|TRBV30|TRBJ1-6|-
TGTGCCTGGAGTCCGATCGGTCCGGCGGCTTCGGGTTCACCCCTCCACTTT
CAWSPIGPAASGSPLHF
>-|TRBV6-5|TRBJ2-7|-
TGTGCCAGCAGTCAGACAGAAAATTACGAGCAGTACTTC
CASSQTENYEQYF
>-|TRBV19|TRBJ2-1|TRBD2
TGTGCCAGTAGTGAGGGACTAGCGCGCTCCGAGCAGTTCTTC
CASSEGLARSEQFF
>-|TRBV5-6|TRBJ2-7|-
TGTGCCAGCAGCCACACAGCATCCTACGAGCAGTACTTC
CASSHTASYEQYF
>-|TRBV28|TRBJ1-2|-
TGTGCCAGCAGTCAGGAGGGCGTCGGCTACACCTTC
CASSQEGVGYTF
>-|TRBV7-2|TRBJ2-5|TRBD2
TGTGCCAGCAGCTCCCCCGGGACTAGCCGTGAGACCCAGTACTTC
CASSSPGTSRETQYF
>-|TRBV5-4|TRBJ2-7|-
TGTGCCAGCAGCTTCCTTGGGGCCGAGCAGTACTTC
CASSFLGAEQYF
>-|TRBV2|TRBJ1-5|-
TGTGCCAGCGTTGGGCCGAGGGCCCCGGGCGAGGTGGGCAATCAGCCCCAGCATTTT
CASVGPRAPGEVGNQPQHF
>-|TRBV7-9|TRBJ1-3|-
TGTGCCAGCAGCTCCCAGAGGGCTATCGGAACAGCGGGAAACACCATATATTTT
CASSSQRAIGTAGNTIYF
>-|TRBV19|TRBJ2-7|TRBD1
TGTGCCAGTAGCACAGCCGGGACAGGGGGGGACGAGCAGTACTTC
CASSTAGTGGDEQYF
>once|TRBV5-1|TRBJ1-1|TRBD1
TGCGCCAGCAGCAAGGGACAGGGTAACACTGAAGCTTTCTTT
CASSKGQGNTEAFF
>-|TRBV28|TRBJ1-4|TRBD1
TGTGCCAGCGGGGGGACAGCTTTCGGAAAACTGTTTTTT
CASGGTAFGKLFF
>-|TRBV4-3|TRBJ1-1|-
TGCGCCAGCAGCCAAGATGCGATAGATGAAGCTTTCTTT
CASSQDAIDEAFF
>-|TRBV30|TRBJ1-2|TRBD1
TGTGCCTGGAGTAGATTAACAGGGGATGGCTACACCTTC
CAWSRLTGDGYTF
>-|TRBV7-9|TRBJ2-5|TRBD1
TGTGCCAGCAGCCAACGGGACAGGGGATACCAAGAGACCCAGTACTTC
CASSQRDRGYQETQYF
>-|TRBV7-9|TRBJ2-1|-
TGTTCCAGCAGCTCGCGCAGGGGACGGGGCGATGAGCAGTTCTTC
CSSSSRRGRGDEQFF
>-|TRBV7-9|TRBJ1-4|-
TGTGCCAGCAGCTTGGATAGGAGGGAAAAACTGTTTTTT
CASSLDRREKLFF
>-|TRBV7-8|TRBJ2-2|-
TGTGCCAGCGGCGGGGCGGGGAGGAACACCGGGGAGCTGTTTTTT
CASGGAGRNTGELFF
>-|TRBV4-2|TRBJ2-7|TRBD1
TGTGCCAGCAGCCAAGGACAGGGAACCTACGAGCAGTACTTC
CASSQGQGTYEQYF
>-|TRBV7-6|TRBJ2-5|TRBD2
TGTGCCAGCAGCCCCCGTGGTAGCGGGGGGCTGGGGAGGAGAGAGACCCAGTACTTC
CASSPRGSGGLGRRETQYF
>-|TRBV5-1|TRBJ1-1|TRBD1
TGCGCCAGCAGCTTGGGGACAGGGAACACTGAAGCTTTCTTT
CASSLGTGNTEAFF
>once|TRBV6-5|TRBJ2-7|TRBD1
TGTGCCAGCAGTCACGGGGGACAGGGGGCGCGCGAGCAGTACTTC
CASSHGGQGAREQYF
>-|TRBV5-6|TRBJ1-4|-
TGTGCCAGCAGCTGGATCCGGGACAACGCAGGAAAACTGTTTTTT
CASSWIRDNAGKLFF
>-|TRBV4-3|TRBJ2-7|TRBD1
TGCGCCAGCAGCCAAGGCCCAGGGGGCTACGAGCAGTACTTC
CASSQGPGGYEQYF
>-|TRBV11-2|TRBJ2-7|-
TGTGCCAGCAGCTCCAACGGGTACGAGCAGTACTTC
CASSSNGYEQYF
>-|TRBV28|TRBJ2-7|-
TGTGCCAGCAGTTTCGGCTACGAGCAGTACTTC
CASSFGYEQYF
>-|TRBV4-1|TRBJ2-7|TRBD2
TGCGCCAGCAGCCATCCGGGGGGGATATACGAGCAGTACTTC
CASSHPGGIYEQYF
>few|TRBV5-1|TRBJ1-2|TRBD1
TGCGCCAGCAGCCCTGGCACTAACCGGGACAGGGGATCGGGAGGCTACACCTTC
CASSPGTNRDRGSGGYTF
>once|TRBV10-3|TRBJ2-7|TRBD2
TGTGCCACAACTAGCGGGAGCTCCTACGAGCAGTACTTC
CATTSGSSYEQYF